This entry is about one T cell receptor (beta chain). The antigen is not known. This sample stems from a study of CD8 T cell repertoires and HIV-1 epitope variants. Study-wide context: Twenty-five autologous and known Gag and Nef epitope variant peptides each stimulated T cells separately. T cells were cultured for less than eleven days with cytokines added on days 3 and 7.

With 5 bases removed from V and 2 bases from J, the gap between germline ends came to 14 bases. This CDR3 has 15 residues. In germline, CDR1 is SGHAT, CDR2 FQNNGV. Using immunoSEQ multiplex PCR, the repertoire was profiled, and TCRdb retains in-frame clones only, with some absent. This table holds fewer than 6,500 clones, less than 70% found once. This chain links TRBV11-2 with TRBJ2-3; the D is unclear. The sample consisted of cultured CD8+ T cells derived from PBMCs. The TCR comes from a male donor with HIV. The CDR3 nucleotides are TGTGCCAGCAGCCCCATGGTTGACTTCACAGATACGCAGTATTTT. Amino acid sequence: CASSPMVDFTDTQYF.